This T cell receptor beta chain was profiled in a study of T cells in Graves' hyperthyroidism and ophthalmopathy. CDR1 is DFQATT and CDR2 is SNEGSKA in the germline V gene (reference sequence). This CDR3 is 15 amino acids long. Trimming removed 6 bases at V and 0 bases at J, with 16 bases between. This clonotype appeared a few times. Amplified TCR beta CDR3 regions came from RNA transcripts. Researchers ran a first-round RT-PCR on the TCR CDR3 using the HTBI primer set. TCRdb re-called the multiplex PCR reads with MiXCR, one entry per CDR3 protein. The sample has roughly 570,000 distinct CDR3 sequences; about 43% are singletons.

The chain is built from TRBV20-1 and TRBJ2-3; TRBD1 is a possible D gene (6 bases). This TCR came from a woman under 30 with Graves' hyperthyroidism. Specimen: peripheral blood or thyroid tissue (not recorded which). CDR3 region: CSARLVRGSTDTQYF. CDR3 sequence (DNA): TGCAGTGCAAGACTTGTCAGGGGTAGCACAGATACGCAGTATTTT.